This passage covers 32 T cell receptor beta chains from one sample sequenced in a study of T cell repertoires in cytomegalovirus infection. From the reads, TCRdb called clonotypes with MiXCR, one entry per CDR3 protein. The top ten hold approximately 4.7% of the sample, which has some 320,000 distinct CDR3 sequences, more than 9% seen once. What was sequenced was PBMCs. The source is a human donor in good health (CMV status not recorded). Some clones in this sample may be carry-over from other donors' samples.

In this sample, this clonotype turned up many times. This chain uses TRBV6-6 with TRBJ1-2; D is undetermined. V was trimmed by 7 bases and J by 4 bases, leaving 16 bases between them. The CDR3 spans 14 residues. Germline CDR1 reads MNHNY; CDR2 reads SVGAGI (reference sequence). DNA of the CDR3: TGTGCCAGCACAAACGCTGGTTGGGGCTATGGCTACACCTTC. Translated, it gives CASTNAGWGYGYTF.

This clonotype was picked up a small number of times. V gene TRBV19 combines with J gene TRBJ1-1; no firm D call. Trimming removed 6 bases at V and 3 bases at J, with 17 bases between. Germline V CDR1 and CDR2: LNHDA, SQIVND (reference sequence). CDR3 length: 15 amino acids. CDR3 amino acids: CASSPLRAGDTEAFF. The DNA of the CDR3 is TGTGCCAGTAGCCCTTTGAGGGCTGGGGACACTGAAGCTTTCTTT. The full variable domain, completed using reference TRBV19 and TRBJ1-1, is DGGITQSPKYLFRKEGQNVTLSCEQNLNHDAMYWYRQDPGQGLRLIYYSQIVNDFQKGDIAEGYSVSREKKESFPLTVTSAQKNPTAFYLCASSPLRAGDTEAFFGQGTRLTVV.

This clonotype was seen ten or more times. V gene TRBV7-2 combines with J gene TRBJ2-5; 7 bases agree with TRBD2. This CDR3 is 14 amino acids long. Trimming removed 1 base from V and 5 bases from J; junction bases left unmatched: 4. CDR1 and CDR2 from the germline V gene are SGHTA and FQGNSA. In DNA form, the CDR3 reads TGTGCCAGCAGCTTAGTGGCGGGAGCTGAGACCCAGTACTTC. It specifies CASSLVAGAETQYF.

This clonotype has ten or more counts. The rearrangement links TRBV7-2 to TRBJ2-1, with D possibly matching TRBD1 (5 bases). The CDR3 loop spans 15 amino acids. Germline V gene data show CDR1 as SGHTA and CDR2 as FQGNSA. Trimming shortened V by 2 bases and J by 4 bases, and 12 bases separated the two germline ends. The CDR3 here is CASSLSSGPYNEQFF. The DNA of the CDR3 is TGTGCCAGCAGCTTAAGTTCAGGGCCGTACAATGAGCAGTTCTTC.

The V call is TRBV5-1, the J call TRBJ1-5, with TRBD1 as a possible D gene (6 bases). V dropped 0 bases and J dropped 5 bases, with 12 bases sitting between them. This CDR3 has 15 residues. Germline V gene data show CDR1 as SGHRS and CDR2 as YFSETQ. CDR3 DNA sequence: TGCGCCAGCAGCTTGGCAGGGGCGGATCATCAGCCCCAGCATTTT. The encoded protein is CASSLAGADHQPQHF.

CDR3 sequence: CSARARGTYLGYTF. CDR3 coding DNA: TGCAGTGCTAGAGCCAGAGGGACATACCTTGGCTACACCTTC. The chain recombines TRBV20-1 with TRBJ1-2, with D perhaps matching TRBD1 (6 bases). The germline gives CDR1 DFQATT, CDR2 SNEGSKA (reference sequence). V lost 1 base to trimming and J lost 7 bases, with 16 bases between them. The CDR3 sequence is 14 residues long.

This clonotype was seen a handful of times. The chain is built from TRBV7-2 and TRBJ2-3; TRBD1 or TRBD2 may be the D gene (5 bases each). The germline V gene has CDR1 SGHTA and CDR2 FQGNSA. CDR3 length: 16 residues. The V and J ends lost 5 bases and 0 bases respectively, with 15 bases between them. DNA for the CDR3: TGTGCCAGCAGCCCGGGATGGGGACCTAGCACAGATACGCAGTATTTT. This encodes CASSPGWGPSTDTQYF.

This clonotype was counted between two and nine times. This chain links TRBV7-9 with TRBJ2-5; D possibly corresponds to TRBD2 (5 bases). The CDR3 runs to 13 residues. The V and J ends lost 4 bases and 3 bases respectively, with 9 bases between them. CDR1 SEHNR and CDR2 FQNEAQ come from the germline V gene (reference sequence). The CDR3 is CASSSDGEETQYF. The CDR3 nucleotides are TGTGCCAGCAGCTCGGACGGGGAAGAGACCCAGTACTTC.

The rearrangement joins TRBV6-8 to TRBJ2-7, with a possible D match to TRBD1 (6 bases). Germline V gene sequence: CDR1 MNHGY, CDR2 SAAAGT. V lost 7 bases and J 6 bases, leaving 10 bases between the germline ends. The CDR3 spans 11 residues. CDR3: CASTAGVEQYF. CDR3 DNA sequence: TGTGCCAGCACGGCAGGGGTCGAGCAGTACTTC.

This clonotype was recorded many times. The chain has TRBV15 and TRBJ2-5, with 8 bases fitting TRBD1. The CDR3 is 14 amino acids. V lost 5 bases, J lost 3 bases, and 5 bases stayed unmatched. Germline CDR1 reads LNHNV; CDR2 reads YYDKDF (reference sequence). Here the CDR3 DNA reads TGTGCCACCAGCGACCGGGACAGGAAAGAGACCCAGTACTTC. It is translated as CATSDRDRKETQYF. Supplemented by reference TRBV15 and TRBJ2-5, the full variable domain reads DAMVIQNPRYQVTQFGKPVTLSCSQTLNHNVMYWYQQKSSQAPKLLFHYYDKDFNNEADTPDNFQSRRPNTSFCFLDIRSPGLGDTAMYLCATSDRDRKETQYFGPGTRLLVL.

This clonotype was seen ten or more times. The chain joins TRBV20-1 to TRBJ2-5; possibly TRBD2 for D (5 bases). Trimming cost V 5 bases and J 5 bases, with 24 bases left between them. Germline V lookup: CDR1 DFQATT, CDR2 SNEGSKA (reference sequence). The CDR3 totals 16 residues. As DNA, the CDR3 is TGCAGTGCTCCGAGGAAGCGAGAGGGCCCTCATGAGACCCAGTACTTC. It is translated as CSAPRKREGPHETQYF.

This clonotype was observed many times. The chain joins TRBV7-8 to TRBJ2-7; D unclear. This CDR3 has 15 amino acids. V lost 5 bases to trimming and J lost 3 bases, with 17 bases between them. CDR1 SGHVS and CDR2 FQNEAQ come from the germline V gene. The chain's CDR3 is CASSLLGVLRYEQYF. The CDR3 nucleotides are TGTGCCAGCAGCCTTCTTGGGGTCCTCCGCTACGAGCAGTACTTC. The full variable domain, rest sourced from reference TRBV7-8 and TRBJ2-7, is GAGVSQSPRYKVAKRGQDVALRCDPISGHVSLFWYQQALGQGPEFLTYFQNEAQLDKSGLPSDRFFAERPEGSVSTLKIQRTQQEDSAVYLCASSLLGVLRYEQYFGPGTRLTVT.

V is TRBV12-3 or TRBV12-4 and J is TRBJ2-3, with 8 bases matching TRBD2. The CDR3 runs 14 residues. V gave up 5 bases and J gave up 3 bases; unmatched junction bases: 4. The CDR3 DNA is TGTGCCAGCAGTCGCGGGGGGATGACAGATACGCAGTATTTT. Protein sequence: CASSRGGMTDTQYF.

This clonotype was detected a few times. The chain links TRBV6-1 to TRBJ2-7; D ambiguous. This CDR3 has 17 amino acids. Per germline, CDR1 MNHNS and CDR2 SASEGT. Deletions cut 5 bases from V and 3 bases from J, with 23 bases between. This chain's CDR3 is CASSFGAGSLIFYEQYF. CDR3 DNA sequence: TGTGCCAGCAGTTTTGGCGCCGGGTCCCTGATTTTCTACGAGCAGTACTTC.

The chain recombines TRBV6-2 or TRBV6-3 with TRBJ2-1; 14 nucleotides match TRBD2. The junction had 2 bases not matched to a gene; V was cut back by 0 bases and J by 7 bases. The CDR3 runs 16 residues. Germline lookup yields CDR1 MNHEY and CDR2 SVGEGT. The CDR3 region is CASSYSTSGGVNEQFF. CDR3 DNA sequence: TGTGCCAGCAGTTACTCGACTAGCGGGGGGGTGAATGAGCAGTTCTTC.

The sample holds a few counts of this clonotype. This chain connects TRBV15 to TRBJ2-2; 12 bases are shared with TRBD2. V shed 1 base and J 8 bases; nucleotides not matched to a gene: 8. Germline V gene lookup returns CDR1 LNHNV and CDR2 YYDKDF (reference sequence). The CDR3 length is 17 residues. The CDR3 reads CATSRGGLAGRGGELFF. For the CDR3, the DNA is TGTGCCACCAGCAGAGGTGGACTAGCGGGACGTGGAGGGGAGCTGTTTTTT.

This clonotype was detected a few times. The chain is built from TRBV6-2 or TRBV6-3 and TRBJ2-1; 9 nucleotides line up with TRBD2. CDR3 size: 16 residues. Losses at the gene ends were 7 bases for V and 2 bases for J; bases not matched to a gene: 9. CDR1 MNHEY and CDR2 SVGEGT come from the germline V gene. This chain's CDR3 is CASTKHSGSPYNEQFF. CDR3 sequence (DNA): TGTGCCAGCACCAAACATAGCGGGAGTCCCTACAATGAGCAGTTCTTC.

The chain has TRBV12-3 or TRBV12-4 and TRBJ1-2; tentative D call: TRBD1 (5 bases). The CDR3 has 15 residues. V was trimmed by 3 bases and J by 4 bases, leaving 15 bases between them. CDR3 residues: CASSFPLAGSYGYTF. Written as DNA, the CDR3 is TGTGCCAGCAGTTTCCCCCTTGCAGGGTCCTATGGCTACACCTTC.

Many counts were recorded for this clonotype. This chain uses TRBV7-2 with TRBJ2-4, with D possibly being TRBD2 (5 bases). Trimming removed 5 bases from V and 3 bases from J, with 20 bases in between. CDR1 SGHTA and CDR2 FQGNSA come from the germline V gene. The CDR3 loop spans 17 amino acids. The CDR3: CASSPGLLLVDKNIQYF. The CDR3 DNA follows: TGTGCCAGCAGCCCCGGACTGCTTCTTGTTGACAAAAACATTCAGTACTTC.

J is TRBJ2-5 and V is TRBV6-5; D call uncertain. Trimming took off 5 bases at V and 7 bases at J, with 11 bases between the two ends. CDR3 length equals 12 residues. Germline CDR1 reads MNHEY; CDR2 reads SVGAGI. The CDR3 is CASSHDGGTQYF. CDR3 nucleotides: TGTGCCAGCAGTCACGATGGCGGGACCCAGTACTTC.

This clonotype has more than one count but fewer than ten. CDR3 DNA: TGTGCCAGCAGCTTAGGGGGCGATGGGGGCTACAATGAGCAGTTCTTC. Its protein is CASSLGGDGGYNEQFF. The chain couples TRBV7-6 to TRBJ2-1; D tentatively fits TRBD1 or TRBD2 (5 bases each). The CDR3 runs 16 residues. V was shortened by 1 base and J by 3 bases, with 13 bases between the two germline ends. Per germline, CDR1 SGHVS and CDR2 FNYEAQ.

This clonotype was detected a few times. The chain combines TRBV11-2 with TRBJ2-2, with D unresolved. The CDR3 covers 15 residues. The germline gives CDR1 SGHAT, CDR2 FQNNGV. The ends were cut back, 5 bases at V and 7 bases at J, with 17 bases in the middle. Here the CDR3 DNA reads TGTGCCAGCAGCCCGGACCTAAACGTCGGCGGGGAGCTGTTTTTT. Its protein is CASSPDLNVGGELFF.

The table lists this clonotype with a few counts. The chain recombines TRBV5-6 with TRBJ1-1; no definite D call. Germline V gene sequence: CDR1 SGHDT, CDR2 YYEEEE. Trimming stripped 2 bases from V and 0 bases from J, with 8 bases between. This CDR3 is 14 amino acids long. CDR3 region: CASSFAGVNTEAFF. The CDR3, as DNA: TGTGCCAGCAGCTTTGCTGGGGTGAACACTGAAGCTTTCTTT.

This clonotype has only a few counts. The chain employs TRBV28 and TRBJ1-6; D gene uncertain. The V gene's germline CDR1 is MDHEN and CDR2 SYDVKM. CDR3 length equals 13 residues. V lost 6 bases to trimming and J lost 10 bases, with 13 bases between them. CDR3 region: CASRPGLRSPLHF. In nucleotides, the CDR3 is TGTGCCAGCAGGCCGGGCCTCAGGTCACCCCTCCACTTT.

This clonotype showed up many times. This chain links TRBV2 with TRBJ2-5; D gene ambiguous. The CDR3 length is 13 residues. From germline, CDR1 is SNHLY and CDR2 FYNNEI. Deletions cut 7 bases from V and 3 bases from J, with 12 bases between. This CDR3 reads CASTVSQKETQYF. As DNA, the CDR3 is TGTGCCAGCACTGTCTCACAAAAAGAGACCCAGTACTTC.

At least ten counts were recorded for this clonotype. The V gene is TRBV7-2, the J gene TRBJ2-3; no reliable D call. The CDR3 consists of 16 residues. V was cut by 3 bases and J by 4 bases, with 17 bases left in between. The germline gives CDR1 SGHTA, CDR2 FQGNSA. The chain's CDR3 is CASSFFSRIMPDTQYF. The CDR3 DNA follows: TGTGCCAGCAGCTTCTTTAGTAGGATTATGCCAGATACGCAGTATTTT.

The sample holds a few counts of this clonotype. The J gene is TRBJ1-6, the V gene TRBV7-9, with D unresolved. This CDR3 region has 15 residues. V was trimmed by 1 base and J by 5 bases, leaving 9 bases between them. The germline gives CDR1 SEHNR, CDR2 FQNEAQ (reference sequence). This CDR3 is CASSLGSANNSPLHF. For the CDR3, the DNA is TGTGCCAGCAGCTTAGGGTCAGCAAATAATTCACCCCTCCACTTT. The full variable domain, in which reference TRBV7-9 and TRBJ1-6 provide the parts outside the CDR3, is DTGVSQNPRHKITKRGQNVTFRCDPISEHNRLYWYRQTLGQGPEFLTYFQNEAQLEKSRLLSDRFSAERPKGSFSTLEIQRTEQGDSAMYLCASSLGSANNSPLHFGNGTRLTVT.

This clonotype was seen only a few times. The chain uses TRBV7-9 and TRBJ2-1; D is uncertain. V shed 4 bases and J shed 10 bases, with 5 bases lying between them. The length of the CDR3 is 10 residues. Per germline, CDR1 SEHNR and CDR2 FQNEAQ (reference sequence). The CDR3 coding sequence is TGTGCCAGCAGCTCCAGGGAGCAGTTCTTC. This encodes CASSSREQFF.

This clonotype was seen ten or more times. The rearrangement uses TRBV7-2 and TRBJ1-4; TRBD1 matches 9 bases. The CDR3 runs to 15 residues. Germline CDR1 is SGHTA and CDR2 is FQGNSA. V dropped 6 bases and J dropped 4; count of bases not matched to a gene: 6. The CDR3 protein is CASSRGQGLNEKLFF. As DNA, the CDR3 is TGTGCCAGCAGTCGAGGACAGGGGCTTAATGAAAAACTGTTTTTT. Combining the CDR3 with reference TRBV7-2 and TRBJ1-4 gives the whole variable domain GAGVSQSPSNKVTEKGKDVELRCDPISGHTALYWYRQSLGQGLEFLIYFQGNSAPDKSGLPSDRFSAERTGGSVSTLTIQRTQQEDSAVYLCASSRGQGLNEKLFFGSGTQLSVL.

This clonotype was recorded at least ten times. The chain uses TRBV28 and TRBJ2-2; no definite D call. Between the trimmed V and J ends, which lost 7 bases and 0 bases, there was a span of 12 bases. This CDR3 has 15 amino acids. Germline assignment: CDR1 MDHEN and CDR2 SYDVKM. The CDR3 DNA sequence: TGTGCCAGCATCGGTAGTGCGGCGAACACCGGGGAGCTGTTTTTT. Translated: CASIGSAANTGELFF.

This clonotype was seen at least ten times. This chain joins TRBV7-4 and TRBJ2-1, with D perhaps matching TRBD2 (7 bases). The CDR3 spans 14 residues. V was pared by 10 bases and J by 9 bases, with 22 bases between. CDR1 is SGHVT and CDR2 is SQSDAQ in the germline V gene. CDR3 sequence: CATPPRGARGEQFF. Here the CDR3 DNA reads TGTGCCACCCCGCCCCGGGGGGCGCGAGGTGAGCAGTTCTTC. The entire variable domain, with the rest obtained from reference TRBV7-4 and TRBJ2-1, is as follows: GAGVSQSPRYKVAKRGRDVALRCDSISGHVTLYWYRQTLGQGSEVLTYSQSDAQRDKSGRPSGRFSAERPERSVSTLKIQRTEQGDSAVYLCATPPRGARGEQFFGPGTRLTVL.

V and J are TRBV11-1 and TRBJ2-1; tentative D call: TRBD2 (5 bases). The V end was cut by 2 bases, the J end by 8 bases, with 10 bases between. Germline CDR1 reads SGHAT; CDR2 reads FQDESV (reference sequence). CDR3 length: 13 amino acids. CDR3 amino acids: CASSLTEVYEQFF. As DNA, the CDR3 is TGTGCCAGCAGCTTAACGGAGGTCTATGAGCAGTTCTTC. The whole variable domain, filled in from reference TRBV11-1 and TRBJ2-1, reads EAEVAQSPRYKITEKSQAVAFWCDPISGHATLYWYRQILGQGPELLVQFQDESVVDDSQLPKDRFSAERLKGVDSTLKIQPAELGDSAMYLCASSLTEVYEQFFGPGTRLTVL.